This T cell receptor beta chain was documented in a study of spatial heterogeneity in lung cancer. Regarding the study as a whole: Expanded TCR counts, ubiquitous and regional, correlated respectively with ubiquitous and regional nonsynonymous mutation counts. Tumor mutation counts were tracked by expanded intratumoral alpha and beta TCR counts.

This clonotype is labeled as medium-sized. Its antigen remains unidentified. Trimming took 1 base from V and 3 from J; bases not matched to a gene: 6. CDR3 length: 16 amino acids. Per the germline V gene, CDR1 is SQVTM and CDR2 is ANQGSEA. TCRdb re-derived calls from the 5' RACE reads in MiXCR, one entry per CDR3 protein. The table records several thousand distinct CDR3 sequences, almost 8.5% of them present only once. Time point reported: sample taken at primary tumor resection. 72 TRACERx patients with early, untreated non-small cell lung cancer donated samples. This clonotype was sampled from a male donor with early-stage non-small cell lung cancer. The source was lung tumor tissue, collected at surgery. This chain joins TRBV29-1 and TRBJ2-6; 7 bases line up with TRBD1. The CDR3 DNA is TGCAGCGTTGAAGGAGGACAGGCCGTTGGGGCCAACGTCCTGACTTTC. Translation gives CSVEGGQAVGANVLTF.